This T cell receptor (beta chain) was documented in a study of T cell repertoires in cytomegalovirus infection. Study at large: CMV epitopes in the study were HLA-C-restricted (recently identified) and HLA-B-restricted (well studied). Shared public TCR beta signatures pointed to both CMV infection and a matching HLA type.

TCRdb analysed the reads with MiXCR anew, one entry per CDR3 protein. The sample consists of around 140,000 distinct CDR3 sequences, more than 30% of them appearing once. Per the germline V gene, CDR1 is MNHEY and CDR2 is SVGAGI. V was cut by 4 bases and J by 11 bases, with 9 bases left in between. CDR3 length: 12 residues. In the case of this clonotype: The antigen is not known.

Study-level results: Within the response measured ex vivo, HLA-C-restricted CMV-specific TCR beta clonotypes were dominant.

The sample here was CD8+ T cells from cultured PBMCs, taken from culture after CMV antigen stimulation. The TCR was taken from a human donor in good health (CMV status not recorded). Some clones in this sample may be carry-over from other donors' samples. The chain uses TRBV6-5 and TRBJ1-6, with D hard to call. The CDR3 sequence: CASSSTGPPLHF. CDR3 coding DNA: TGTGCCAGCAGTTCCACCGGGCCACCCCTCCACTTT.